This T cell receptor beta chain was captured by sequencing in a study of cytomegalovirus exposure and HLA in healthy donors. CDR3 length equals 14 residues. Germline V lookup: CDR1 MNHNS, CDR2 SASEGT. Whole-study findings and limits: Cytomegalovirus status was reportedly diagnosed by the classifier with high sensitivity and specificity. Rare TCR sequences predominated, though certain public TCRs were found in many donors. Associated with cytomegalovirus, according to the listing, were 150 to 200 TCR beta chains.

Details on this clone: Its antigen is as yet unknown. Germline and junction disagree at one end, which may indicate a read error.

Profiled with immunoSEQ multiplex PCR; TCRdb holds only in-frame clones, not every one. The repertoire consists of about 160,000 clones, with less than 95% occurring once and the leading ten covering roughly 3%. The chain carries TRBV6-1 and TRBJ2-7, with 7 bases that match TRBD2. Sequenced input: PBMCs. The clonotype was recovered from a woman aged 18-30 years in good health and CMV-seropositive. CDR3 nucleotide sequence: TGTGCCAGCAAGTCCCGGGACTATACCTATGAGCAGTACTTC. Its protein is CASKSRDYTYEQYF.